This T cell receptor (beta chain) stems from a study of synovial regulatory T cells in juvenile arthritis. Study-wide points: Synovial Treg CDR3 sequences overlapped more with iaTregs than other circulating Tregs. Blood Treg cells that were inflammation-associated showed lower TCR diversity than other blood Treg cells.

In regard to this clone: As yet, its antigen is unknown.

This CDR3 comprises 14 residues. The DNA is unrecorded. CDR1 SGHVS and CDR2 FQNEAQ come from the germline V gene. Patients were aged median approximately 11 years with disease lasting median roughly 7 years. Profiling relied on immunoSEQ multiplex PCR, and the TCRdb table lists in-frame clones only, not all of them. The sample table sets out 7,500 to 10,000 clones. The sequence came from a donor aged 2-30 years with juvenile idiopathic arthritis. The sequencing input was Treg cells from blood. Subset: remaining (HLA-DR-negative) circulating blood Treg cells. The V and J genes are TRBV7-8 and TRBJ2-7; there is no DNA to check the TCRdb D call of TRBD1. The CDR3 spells CASRAGTGAYEQYF.